The clone carrying this TCR beta chain has just one count. As yet, its antigen is unknown. The entry originates in a study of cytomegalovirus exposure and HLA in healthy donors. The study, taken as a whole, reports: Apparent HLA restriction characterized most CMV-associated TCR beta chains in a later analysis. In a later analysis, HLA-C alleles had the fewest associated TCRs, DRB1 alleles the most.

The PCR had 60 Vbeta and 13 Jbeta primers. Produced via immunoSEQ multiplex PCR; TCRdb's table is partial and in-frame only. The sample gives under 200,000 clones, about 80% of which show up once; about 14% is in the top ten. The V gene's germline CDR1 is LNHDA and CDR2 SQIVND (reference sequence). Trimming removed 5 bases at V and 3 bases at J, with 11 bases between. The CDR3 consists of 13 residues. V gene TRBV19 combines with J gene TRBJ2-7, with a weak D call TRBD1 (6 bases). The TCR comes from a woman in her twenties or thirties in good health and CMV-seropositive. Sequencing input: PBMCs. The CDR3 spells CASSPTQGYEQYF. The CDR3 DNA is TGTGCCAGTAGTCCAACACAGGGCTACGAGCAGTACTTC.